These 11 T cell receptor beta chains came from one sample sequenced in a study of cytomegalovirus exposure and HLA in healthy donors. PCR was performed using 60 Vbeta and 13 Jbeta primers. TCRdb's table, derived via immunoSEQ multiplex PCR, lists solely in-frame clones and lacks some. The repertoire holds fewer than 150,000 clones, with more than 65% as singletons. The sample was PBMCs. The receptors here all came from a human donor in good health.

The J gene is TRBJ1-2, the V gene TRBV6-4; D remains ambiguous. V gave up 3 bases and J gave up 0 bases, with 11 bases separating them. Germline-derived CDR1 and CDR2 are MRHNA and SNTAGT. This CDR3 has 15 residues. CDR3 region: CASSEELGPNYGYTF. The CDR3 bases are TGTGCCAGCAGTGAGGAGTTGGGTCCTAACTATGGCTACACCTTC.

In its sample, this clone was seen a few times. This rearrangement joins TRBV7-8 to TRBJ2-1, with D maybe TRBD2 (6 bases). This CDR3 has 16 residues. Germline V CDR1 and CDR2: SGHVS, FQNEAQ. Trimming removed 5 bases at V and 3 bases at J, with 17 bases between. In DNA, the CDR3 is TGTGCCAGCAGCCCGTCGGGCCTAGCGAACTACAATGAGCAGTTCTTC. It specifies CASSPSGLANYNEQFF.

This sequence joins TRBV28 and TRBJ1-5, with D unclear. This CDR3 is built from 15 residues. The germline gives CDR1 MDHEN, CDR2 SYDVKM. Trimming took 3 bases from V and 3 from J, leaving 12 bases between them. The CDR3 here is CASSLGRTNNQPQHF. The CDR3 DNA reads as TGTGCCAGCAGTTTGGGTCGGACTAACAATCAGCCCCAGCATTTT.

The V and J genes are TRBV5-8 and TRBJ2-5, with a weak D call TRBD2 (6 bases). V lost 2 bases and J 1 base, leaving 18 bases between the germline ends. Germline V lookup: CDR1 SGHTS, CDR2 YDEGEE. This CDR3 region has 17 residues. Here the CDR3 reads CASSLSAGSVAQETQYF. The CDR3 region has the DNA TGTGCCAGCAGCTTAAGCGCGGGGAGCGTTGCCCAAGAGACCCAGTACTTC.

The table lists this clone with a few counts. The chain recombines TRBV5-1 with TRBJ2-2, with TRBD1 matching 8 bases. V was clipped by 0 bases and J by 5 bases; unmatched bases: 3. CDR3 size: 15 residues. CDR1 and CDR2 (germline): SGHRS, YFSETQ. CDR3 in amino acids: CASSLGTGWTGELFF. The DNA for the CDR3 is TGCGCCAGCAGCTTGGGGACAGGGTGGACCGGGGAGCTGTTTTTT.

V and J are TRBV9 and TRBJ1-4; a weak D match, TRBD1 (5 bases). Germline lookup yields CDR1 SGDLS and CDR2 YYNGEE. This CDR3 comprises 13 residues. The V gene lost 0 bases and the J gene lost 8 bases, with 8 bases spanning the gap. CDR3 amino acids: CASSVDGGEKLFF. The CDR3 region has the DNA TGTGCCAGCAGCGTAGATGGGGGGGAAAAACTGTTTTTT.

This chain connects TRBV18 to TRBJ1-5, with a tentative D call TRBD1 (5 bases). CDR1 and CDR2 from the germline V gene are KGHSH and LQKENI. Trimming removed 1 base at V and 7 bases at J, with 8 bases between. The CDR3 extends over 13 amino acids. CDR3 in amino acids: CASSPRRDQPQHF. The CDR3 nucleotides read TGTGCCAGCTCACCACGGCGGGACCAGCCCCAGCATTTT. Complete variable domain (other parts from reference TRBV18 and TRBJ1-5): NAGVMQNPRHLVRRRGQEARLRCSPMKGHSHVYWYRQLPEEGLKFMVYLQKENIIDESGMPKERFSAEFPKEGPSILRIQQVVRGDSAAYFCASSPRRDQPQHFGDGTRLSIL.

The chain uses TRBV5-4 and TRBJ1-3; 8 nucleotides agree with TRBD1. Germline V lookup: CDR1 SGHNT, CDR2 YYREEE (reference sequence). This CDR3 region has 16 residues. V shed 7 bases and J 0 bases; nucleotides not matched to a gene: 9. In DNA form, the CDR3 reads TGTGCCAGCTCCCTTCGACAGGGGAGCTCTGGAAACACCATATATTTT. Protein: CASSLRQGSSGNTIYF.

The CDR3 region has the DNA TGTGCCAGCAGCAAAGGACAGGCGCTCACAGATACGCAGTATTTT. Its protein is CASSKGQALTDTQYF. This chain uses TRBV27 with TRBJ2-3, with 7 bases aligning to TRBD1. The CDR3 runs to 15 residues. Trimming cost V 6 bases and J 2 bases; bases outside gene matches: 8. Per the germline V gene, CDR1 is MNHEY and CDR2 is SMNVEV (reference sequence).

The gene calls are TRBV28 and TRBJ2-2, with 9 bases identical to TRBD2. The CDR3 loop spans 15 amino acids. Losses at the gene ends were 6 bases for V and 2 bases for J; bases not matched to a gene: 4. Per the germline V gene, CDR1 is MDHEN and CDR2 is SYDVKM. CDR3 nucleotide sequence: TGTGCCAGCAGGAGGGGACTAGCAAACACCGGGGAGCTGTTTTTT. This encodes CASRRGLANTGELFF.

A single count supports this clone. The gene calls are TRBV5-1 and TRBJ2-5; 7 bases agree with TRBD1. The V segment lost 4 bases and the J segment 11 bases; nucleotides outside the gene matches: 14. This CDR3 region has 14 residues. The germline V gene has CDR1 SGHRS and CDR2 YFSETQ. The chain's CDR3 is CASSTGTAPMEQYF. The DNA for the CDR3 is TGCGCCAGCAGCACCGGGACAGCCCCCATGGAGCAGTACTTC.